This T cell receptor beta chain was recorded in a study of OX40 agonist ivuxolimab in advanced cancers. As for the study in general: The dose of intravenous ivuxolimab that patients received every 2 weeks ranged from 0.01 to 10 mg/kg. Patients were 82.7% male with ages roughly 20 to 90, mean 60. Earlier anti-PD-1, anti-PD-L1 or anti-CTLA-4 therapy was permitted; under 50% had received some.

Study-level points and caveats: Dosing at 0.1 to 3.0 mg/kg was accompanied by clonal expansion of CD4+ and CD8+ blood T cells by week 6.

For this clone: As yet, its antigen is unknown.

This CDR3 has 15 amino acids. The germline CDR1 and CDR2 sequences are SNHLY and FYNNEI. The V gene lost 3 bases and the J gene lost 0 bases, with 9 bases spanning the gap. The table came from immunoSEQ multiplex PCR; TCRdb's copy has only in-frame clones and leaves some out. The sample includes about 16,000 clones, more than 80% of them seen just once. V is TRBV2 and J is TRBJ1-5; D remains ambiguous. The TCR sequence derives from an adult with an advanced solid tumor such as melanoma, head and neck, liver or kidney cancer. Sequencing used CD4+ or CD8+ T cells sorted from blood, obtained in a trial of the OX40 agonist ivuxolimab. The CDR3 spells CASSESGYSNQPQHF. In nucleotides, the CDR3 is TGTGCCAGCAGTGAGTCGGGGTATAGCAATCAGCCCCAGCATTTT. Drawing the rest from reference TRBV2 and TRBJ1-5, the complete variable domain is EPEVTQTPSHQVTQMGQEVILRCVPISNHLYFYWYRQILGQKVEFLVSFYNNEISEKSEIFDDQFSVERPDGSNFTLKIRSTKLEDSAMYFCASSESGYSNQPQHFGDGTRLSIL.